Each of the 21 T cell receptor beta chains below was sequenced from the same sample in a study of blood T cell repertoires in COVID-19. TCRdb's copy holds only in-frame clones and misses some; the assay was immunoSEQ multiplex PCR. The sample records under 300,000 clones, more than 75% being singletons. Sequencing used PBMCs or T cells enriched from blood (not recorded which). Receptors were obtained from a woman aged 45-65 years who had recovered from COVID-19.

The chain joins TRBV18 to TRBJ1-6, with D unresolved. Germline V gene sequence: CDR1 KGHSH, CDR2 LQKENI. CDR3 size: 16 residues. Trimming removed 2 bases at V and 3 bases at J, with 11 bases between. The DNA for the CDR3 is TGTGCCAGCTCACCATCGTATACAGACTATAATTCACCCCTCCACTTT. It translates to CASSPSYTDYNSPLHF.

This clone was found once. The chain couples TRBV5-1 to TRBJ2-6, with a possible D match to TRBD1 (5 bases). The V gene's germline CDR1 is SGHRS and CDR2 YFSETQ. V was trimmed by 3 bases and J by 3 bases, leaving 10 bases between them. The CDR3 sequence is 15 residues long. CDR3 DNA: TGCGCCAGCAGCTCTCAGGGATTTGGGGCCAACGTCCTGACTTTC. Translating it yields CASSSQGFGANVLTF.

This sequence joins TRBV6-5 and TRBJ2-2; D gene ambiguous. CDR1 MNHEY and CDR2 SVGAGI come from the germline V gene. This CDR3 region has 15 residues. V shed 3 bases and J shed 0 bases, with 8 bases lying between them. In DNA form, the CDR3 reads TGTGCCAGCAGTTATGAGTCCTCGAACACCGGGGAGCTGTTTTTT. The encoded protein is CASSYESSNTGELFF.

CDR3 DNA sequence: TGTGCCAGCTCACCGACCATTGGGAGGCGTACGTACAATGAGCAGTTCTTC. Protein product: CASSPTIGRRTYNEQFF. The rearrangement uses TRBV18 and TRBJ2-1, with a weak D call TRBD2 (6 bases). Per germline, CDR1 KGHSH and CDR2 LQKENI. The V gene lost 3 bases and the J gene lost 4 bases, with 19 bases spanning the gap. CDR3 length equals 17 residues.

The chain links TRBV10-2 to TRBJ2-1, with D unresolved. Germline loops: CDR1 WSHSY, CDR2 SAAADI. This CDR3 has 11 amino acids. The V gene lost 6 bases and the J gene lost 9 bases, with 9 bases spanning the gap. This CDR3 is CASSLSGEQFF. CDR3 sequence (DNA): TGCGCCAGCAGCCTCAGTGGTGAGCAGTTCTTC.

The gene calls are TRBV7-9 and TRBJ2-5, with TRBD1 as a possible D gene (6 bases). This CDR3 contains 14 residues. Per the germline V gene, CDR1 is SEHNR and CDR2 is FQNEAQ (reference sequence). Trimming took 5 bases from V and 2 from J, leaving 12 bases between them. The CDR3, as DNA: TGTGCCAGCAGCCGCCCGACAGGACAAGAGACCCAGTACTTC. This codes for CASSRPTGQETQYF.

The chain carries TRBV27 and TRBJ1-3, with a possible D match to TRBD1 (6 bases). Trimming stripped 8 bases from V and 0 bases from J, with 14 bases between. The germline CDR1 and CDR2 sequences are MNHEY and SMNVEV (reference sequence). The CDR3 loop spans 15 amino acids. The CDR3 region is CASARGGSSGNTIYF. CDR3 nucleotides: TGTGCCAGCGCTCGGGGGGGCAGCTCTGGAAACACCATATATTTT.

This sequence joins TRBV28 and TRBJ2-7; 8 nucleotides align to TRBD1. After removal of 5 bases from V and 5 bases from J, the junction contained 5 bases not matched to a gene. Per germline, CDR1 MDHEN and CDR2 SYDVKM. This CDR3 comprises 13 residues. As DNA, the CDR3 is TGTGCCAGCAGTCCGGGACAGGATAACGAGCAGTACTTC. Translation gives CASSPGQDNEQYF.

The chain carries TRBV18 and TRBJ2-7; tentatively, D is TRBD2 (6 bases). This CDR3 has 15 amino acids. The germline V gene encodes CDR1 KGHSH and CDR2 LQKENI. V lost 1 base and J lost 4, with 14 bases in between. The chain's CDR3 is CASSPQQGGSYEQYF. DNA for the CDR3: TGTGCCAGCTCACCACAGCAGGGAGGTTCGTACGAGCAGTACTTC.

This chain's CDR3 is CASSPRELNTGELFF. Here the CDR3 DNA reads TGTGCCAGCAGCCCGCGGGAACTGAACACCGGGGAGCTGTTTTTT. The chain joins TRBV9 to TRBJ2-2, with D maybe TRBD2 (6 bases). Germline lookup yields CDR1 SGDLS and CDR2 YYNGEE. The CDR3 extends over 15 amino acids. V shed 4 bases and J shed 1 base, with 11 bases lying between them.

The V gene is TRBV11-2, the J gene TRBJ2-3; D is uncertain. Germline CDR1 and CDR2: SGHAT and FQNNGV. This CDR3 region has 16 residues. V shed 2 bases and J shed 2 bases, with 14 bases lying between them. CDR3 bases: TGTGCCAGCAGCTTATTGGGCAGAAACCCCACAGATACGCAGTATTTT. Residues: CASSLLGRNPTDTQYF. Looking up the rest from reference TRBV11-2 and TRBJ2-3 gives the full variable domain: EAGVAQSPRYKIIEKRQSVAFWCNPISGHATLYWYQQILGQGPKLLIQFQNNGVVDDSQLPKDRFSAERLKGVDSTLKIQPAKLEDSAVYLCASSLLGRNPTDTQYFGPGTRLTVL.

The rearrangement uses TRBV5-1 and TRBJ1-1; 7 nucleotides align to TRBD1. V was clipped by 4 bases and J by 1 base; unmatched bases: 13. Germline CDR1 SGHRS, CDR2 YFSETQ. CDR3 size: 17 residues. CDR3 sequence reads: CASSLAGTAGGNTEAFF. CDR3 bases: TGCGCCAGCAGCCTGGCCGGGACAGCCGGCGGGAACACTGAAGCTTTCTTT.

This clone was counted between two and nine times. J is TRBJ2-7 and V is TRBV11-2, with D perhaps matching TRBD1 (5 bases). The V gene's germline CDR1 is SGHAT and CDR2 FQNNGV. Trimming took off 2 bases at V and 4 bases at J, with 15 bases between the two ends. This CDR3 has 15 residues. The CDR3 DNA reads as TGTGCCAGCAGCTTAAACCGTGGCAGGGCGTACGAGCAGTACTTC. This codes for CASSLNRGRAYEQYF. Full variable domain (outside the CDR3, taken from reference TRBV11-2 and TRBJ2-7): EAGVAQSPRYKIIEKRQSVAFWCNPISGHATLYWYQQILGQGPKLLIQFQNNGVVDDSQLPKDRFSAERLKGVDSTLKIQPAKLEDSAVYLCASSLNRGRAYEQYFGPGTRLTVT.

The chain employs TRBV3-1 (or the pseudogene TRBV3-2) and TRBJ2-5, with TRBD2 matching over 8 bases. CDR3 size: 16 residues. V shed 1 base, J shed 5 bases, and the junction held 9 bases outside the gene matches. Germline lookup yields CDR1 LGHDT and CDR2 YNNKEL (reference sequence). This CDR3 is CASSQAMAGGGETQYF. The DNA for the CDR3 is TGTGCCAGCAGCCAAGCGATGGCGGGAGGAGGGGAGACCCAGTACTTC.

CDR3 region: CASSPATNEKLFF. CDR3 bases: TGTGCCAGCAGTCCTGCAACTAATGAAAAACTGTTTTTT. The chain joins TRBV28 to TRBJ1-4; D uncertain. The CDR3 runs to 13 residues. Trimming took off 5 bases at V and 0 bases at J, with 4 bases between the two ends. Germline CDR1 reads MDHEN; CDR2 reads SYDVKM.

The J gene is TRBJ2-5, the V gene TRBV12-3 or TRBV12-4, with no clear D. V shed 3 bases and J shed 3 bases, with 8 bases lying between them. The CDR3 is 13 residues long. DNA of the CDR3: TGTGCCAGCAGTTTCACGGTGGAAGAGACCCAGTACTTC. It is translated as CASSFTVEETQYF.

This clone was recorded a few times. The chain recombines TRBV28 with TRBJ1-2; D is possibly TRBD1 (5 bases). The germline gives CDR1 MDHEN, CDR2 SYDVKM. The V end lost 2 bases, the J end lost 8 bases, and 12 bases lay between the germline ends. The CDR3 runs to 13 residues. The CDR3 DNA reads as TGTGCCAGCAGTTTACCTCAGGGAAGAGGCTACACCTTC. Amino acid sequence: CASSLPQGRGYTF.

V gene TRBV6-5 combines with J gene TRBJ2-6, with D hard to call. CDR3 length: 13 amino acids. V lost 6 bases, J lost 1 base, and 4 bases lay in between. The V gene's germline CDR1 is MNHEY and CDR2 SVGAGI. Written as DNA, the CDR3 is TGTGCCAGCAGCCAGTCTGGGGCCAACGTCCTGACTTTC. Protein sequence: CASSQSGANVLTF.

The CDR3 DNA is TGTGCCAGTGGTCCGACCGGGACAAGTTTCAATGAGCAGTTCTTC. It is translated as CASGPTGTSFNEQFF. This chain links TRBV19 with TRBJ2-1, with D possibly TRBD1 on 6 matching bases. Per germline, CDR1 LNHDA and CDR2 SQIVND (reference sequence). The CDR3 spans 15 residues. V dropped 8 bases and J dropped 6 bases, with 20 bases sitting between them.

This chain's CDR3 is CASSLAGGNTEAFF. The CDR3 DNA reads as TGTGCCAGCAGCCTCGCGGGGGGAAACACTGAAGCTTTCTTT. The chain links TRBV5-8 to TRBJ1-1; possible D gene TRBD1, 5 bases. V lost 4 bases to trimming and J lost 2 bases, with 12 bases between them. The CDR3 is 14 amino acids. Per the germline V gene, CDR1 is SGHTS and CDR2 is YDEGEE.

The V gene is TRBV7-2, the J gene TRBJ2-3; weak D call: TRBD2 (5 bases). Looked up from germline, CDR1 is SGHTA and CDR2 is FQGNSA. This CDR3 region has 14 residues. V gave up 2 bases and J gave up 5 bases, with 11 bases separating them. The CDR3 coding sequence is TGTGCCAGCAGCTTAAGGGAGTTGGTAGATACGCAGTATTTT. Translating gives CASSLRELVDTQYF. Full variable domain (missing parts from reference TRBV7-2 and TRBJ2-3): GAGVSQSPSNKVTEKGKDVELRCDPISGHTALYWYRQSLGQGLEFLIYFQGNSAPDKSGLPSDRFSAERTGGSVSTLTIQRTQQEDSAVYLCASSLRELVDTQYFGPGTRLTVL.